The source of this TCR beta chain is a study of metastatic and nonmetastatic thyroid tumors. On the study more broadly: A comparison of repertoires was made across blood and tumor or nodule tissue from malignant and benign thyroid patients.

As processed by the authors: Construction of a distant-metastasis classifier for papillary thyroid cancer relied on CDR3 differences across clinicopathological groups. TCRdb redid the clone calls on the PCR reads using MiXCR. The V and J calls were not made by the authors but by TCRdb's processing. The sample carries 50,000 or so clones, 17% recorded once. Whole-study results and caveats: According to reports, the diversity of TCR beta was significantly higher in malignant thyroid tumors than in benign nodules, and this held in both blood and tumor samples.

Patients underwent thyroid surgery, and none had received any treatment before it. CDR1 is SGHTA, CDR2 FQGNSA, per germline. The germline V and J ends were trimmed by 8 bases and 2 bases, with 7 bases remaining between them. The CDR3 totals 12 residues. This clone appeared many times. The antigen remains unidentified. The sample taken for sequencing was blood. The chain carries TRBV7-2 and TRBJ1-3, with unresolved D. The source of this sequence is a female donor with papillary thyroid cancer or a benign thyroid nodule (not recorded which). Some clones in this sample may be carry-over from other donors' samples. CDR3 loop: CASLSAGNTIYF. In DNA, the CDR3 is TGTGCCAGCTTATCAGCTGGAAACACCATATATTTT. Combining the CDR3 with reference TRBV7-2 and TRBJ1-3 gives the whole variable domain GAGVSQSPSNKVTEKGKDVELRCDPISGHTALYWYRQSLGQGLEFLIYFQGNSAPDKSGLPSDRFSAERTGGSVSTLTIQRTQQEDSAVYLCASLSAGNTIYFGEGSWLTVV.